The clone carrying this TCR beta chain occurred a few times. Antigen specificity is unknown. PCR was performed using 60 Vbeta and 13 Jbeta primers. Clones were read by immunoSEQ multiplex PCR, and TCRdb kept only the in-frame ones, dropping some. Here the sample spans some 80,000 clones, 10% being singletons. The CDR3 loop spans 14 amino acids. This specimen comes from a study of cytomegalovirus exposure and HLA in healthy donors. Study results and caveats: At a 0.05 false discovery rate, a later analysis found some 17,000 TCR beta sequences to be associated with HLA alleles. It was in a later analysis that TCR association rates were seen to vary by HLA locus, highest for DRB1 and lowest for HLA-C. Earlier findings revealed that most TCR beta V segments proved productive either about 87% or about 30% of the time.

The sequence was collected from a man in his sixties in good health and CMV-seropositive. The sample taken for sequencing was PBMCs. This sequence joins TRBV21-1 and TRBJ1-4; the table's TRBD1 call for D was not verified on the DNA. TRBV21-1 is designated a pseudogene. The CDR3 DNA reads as TGTGCCAGCAGCAAACAGGGAACTAATGAAAAACTGTTTTTT. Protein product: CASSKQGTNEKLFF.